Below, 23 T cell receptor beta chains from the same sample are listed, as sequenced in a study of early T cells in non-severe SARS-CoV-2 infection. Each CDR3 protein is one row after TCRdb ran MiXCR on the 5' RACE reads. Of tens of thousands of distinct CDR3 sequences listed, around 11% were seen once; the top ten hold less than 3%. The sequences come from whole blood, collected at baseline. These receptors all stem from an adult who was a healthcare worker with PCR-confirmed SARS-CoV-2 infection or an uninfected control (not recorded which).

The chain is built from TRBV12-3 or TRBV12-4 and TRBJ1-1; D perhaps matches TRBD1 (5 bases). CDR3 length: 14 residues. V was cut by 4 bases and J by 1 base, with 10 bases left in between. The DNA for the CDR3 is TGTGCCAGCAGTTCCCGACAGAAGAACACTGAAGCTTTCTTT. This translates into CASSSRQKNTEAFF.

As for this clonotype: A much larger clone lies a single base off, so this may be a read error. The rearrangement joins TRBV25-1 to TRBJ2-3, with D possibly TRBD1 on 5 matching bases. V was cut by 3 bases and J by 6 bases, with 22 bases left in between. Germline assignment: CDR1 MGHDK and CDR2 SYGVNS. The CDR3 covers 17 residues. The CDR3 DNA is TGTGCCAGCAGTGATGCACGTCAGGGCGCGGTAAAGGATACGCAGTATTTT. This encodes CASSDARQGAVKDTQYF.

The V and J genes are TRBV12-3 or TRBV12-4 and TRBJ1-1; D gene uncertain. CDR3 length: 16 amino acids. Deletions cut 3 bases from V and 4 bases from J, with 18 bases between. The CDR3 DNA reads TGTGCCAGCAGTTTGGGCTTACAGAGCGCCCTCACTGAAGCTTTCTTT. It translates to CASSLGLQSALTEAFF.

This clonotype was recorded many times. The V call is TRBV23-1, the J call TRBJ2-2; D unclear. TRBV23-1 falls under the ORF class, with uncertain function. The V gene lost 4 bases and the J gene lost 0 bases, with 9 bases spanning the gap. CDR3 size: 15 residues. CDR3 coding DNA: TGCGCCAGCAGTCGGAGAAGTTCGAACACCGGGGAGCTGTTTTTT. Translating gives CASSRRSSNTGELFF.

As DNA, the CDR3 is TGTGCCAGCAGTGGACAGGGGGGGAACACTGAAGCTTTCTTT. Protein sequence: CASSGQGGNTEAFF. The J gene is TRBJ1-1, the V gene TRBV2; 9 bases map to TRBD1. This CDR3 comprises 14 residues. The germline V gene encodes CDR1 SNHLY and CDR2 FYNNEI. Trimming at V came to 4 bases and at J to 1 base, leaving 1 base not matched to a gene.

This clonotype turned up a few times. V gene TRBV12-3 or TRBV12-4 combines with J gene TRBJ2-1, with D unclear. This CDR3 comprises 15 residues. The germline V and J ends were trimmed by 1 base and 5 bases, with 12 bases remaining between them. The CDR3 protein is CASSLDRRLDNEQFF. In DNA, the CDR3 is TGTGCCAGCAGTTTAGATCGCCGACTGGACAATGAGCAGTTCTTC.

The gene calls are TRBV19 and TRBJ1-2; 9 bases align to TRBD1. The germline gives CDR1 LNHDA, CDR2 SQIVND (reference sequence). The V and J ends lost 6 bases and 3 bases, in that order; junction bases with no gene match: 14. This CDR3 has 17 residues. The CDR3 spells CASSLGVPGQGYYGYTF. DNA of the CDR3: TGTGCCAGTAGCCTAGGGGTCCCGGGACAGGGTTACTATGGCTACACCTTC.

This clonotype has a handful of counts. The gene calls are TRBV18 and TRBJ2-7; 7 nucleotides agree with TRBD1. CDR3 length: 15 amino acids. Trimming removed 6 bases from V and 0 bases from J; junction bases left unmatched: 8. The germline gives CDR1 KGHSH, CDR2 LQKENI. The CDR3 reads CASSPRQGSSYEQYF. The CDR3 DNA sequence: TGTGCCAGCTCGCCCCGACAGGGAAGCTCCTACGAGCAGTACTTC.

This clonotype qualifies as medium-sized. The chain uses TRBV7-3 and TRBJ1-1; 7 nucleotides line up with TRBD1. CDR1 and CDR2 from the germline V gene are SGHTA and FQGTGA. The CDR3 runs 17 residues. Trimming cost V 4 bases and J 3 bases; bases outside gene matches: 14. As DNA, the CDR3 is TGTGCCAGCAGCTCGTTAGGAAACAGGGGAAGCGACACTGAAGCTTTCTTT. This gives the protein CASSSLGNRGSDTEAFF.

The chain uses TRBV12-3 or TRBV12-4 and TRBJ2-3; 10 bases agree with TRBD1. V was clipped by 5 bases and J by 3 bases; unmatched bases: 8. The CDR3 is 16 residues long. As DNA, the CDR3 is TGTGCCAGCAGTCACAGCCCGGGACAGGGGACAGATACGCAGTATTTT. Translating gives CASSHSPGQGTDTQYF.

This clonotype was seen a few times. The chain joins TRBV11-2 to TRBJ2-7; 7 bases are shared with TRBD1. The V gene end was trimmed by 5 bases and the J gene end by 7 bases; junction bases not matched to a gene: 8. CDR1 is SGHAT, CDR2 FQNNGV, per germline. The CDR3 has 13 residues. In nucleotides, the CDR3 is TGTGCCAGCAGCCCCGGACAGGTGGAAGAGCAGTACTTC. This codes for CASSPGQVEEQYF.

The J gene is TRBJ2-4, the V gene TRBV23-1; TRBD1 might be the D (6 bases). TRBV23-1 is assigned to the ORF class and has an uncertain function. This CDR3 has 18 residues. V dropped 2 bases and J dropped 8 bases, with 25 bases sitting between them. CDR3: CASSQPETTGPSNDIQYF. The CDR3 region has the DNA TGCGCCAGCAGTCAACCCGAAACGACAGGACCCTCGAACGACATTCAGTACTTC.

This clonotype has only a few counts. The chain combines TRBV19 with TRBJ2-7; weak D call: TRBD1 (5 bases). The CDR3 contains 13 residues. CDR1 is LNHDA and CDR2 is SQIVND in the germline V gene (reference sequence). V dropped 5 bases and J dropped 5 bases, with 13 bases sitting between them. The CDR3 loop reads CASSLRDRNEQYF. CDR3 coding DNA: TGTGCCAGTAGTTTGCGTGACAGAAACGAGCAGTACTTC.

This clonotype appeared many times. The chain is built from TRBV20-1 and TRBJ1-1, with a tentative D call TRBD1 (6 bases). CDR3 length: 12 residues. Trimming removed 7 bases from V and 4 bases from J, with 13 bases in between. Per the germline V gene, CDR1 is DFQATT and CDR2 is SNEGSKA (reference sequence). The CDR3 DNA sequence: TGCAGTGGAAGGGGGGGCGCCACTGAAGCTTTCTTT. This sequence encodes CSGRGGATEAFF.

This clonotype was observed at least ten times. The chain carries TRBV7-2 and TRBJ1-4; TRBD1 matches 10 bases. Germline CDR1 and CDR2: SGHTA and FQGNSA. CDR3 size: 14 residues. Trimming at V came to 5 bases and at J to 7 bases, leaving 4 bases not matched to a gene. CDR3 bases: TGTGCCAGCAGCCGGGACAGGGGAAGTGAAAAACTGTTTTTT. This gives the protein CASSRDRGSEKLFF. The full variable domain, its missing parts supplied by reference TRBV7-2 and TRBJ1-4, is GAGVSQSPSNKVTEKGKDVELRCDPISGHTALYWYRQSLGQGLEFLIYFQGNSAPDKSGLPSDRFSAERTGGSVSTLTIQRTQQEDSAVYLCASSRDRGSEKLFFGSGTQLSVL.

The rearrangement joins TRBV12-3 or TRBV12-4 to TRBJ2-7, with TRBD2 matching over 7 bases. This CDR3 comprises 12 residues. V gave up 6 bases and J gave up 11 bases; unmatched junction bases: 10. The CDR3 is CASSLSSAGKYF. The DNA for the CDR3 is TGTGCCAGCAGCCTTAGTTCAGCGGGGAAGTACTTC.

The V call is TRBV9, the J call TRBJ2-7; 9 bases are a match to TRBD1. J was trimmed by 0 bases and V by 9 bases; bases with no gene match: 16. Germline CDR1 and CDR2: SGDLS and YYNGEE. CDR3 length equals 17 residues. DNA of the CDR3: TGTGCCAAAACCCCGGGACAGGGAGTTTCCAGCTCCTACGAGCAGTACTTC. Residues: CAKTPGQGVSSSYEQYF.

The chain couples TRBV5-5 to TRBJ2-7; D ambiguous. Germline CDR1 reads SGHKS; CDR2 reads YYEKEE (reference sequence). The CDR3 is 15 residues long. Deletions cut 0 bases from V and 7 bases from J, with 17 bases between. CDR3: CASSLARTAAREQYF. The CDR3 nucleotides are TGTGCCAGCAGCTTGGCCCGGACCGCCGCTCGGGAGCAGTACTTC.

The table lists this clonotype with a few counts. CDR3 DNA: TGTGCCAGCAGTTTACTGACTAGCGGGGGGACTGGGGAGCAGTACTTC. It encodes CASSLLTSGGTGEQYF. This sequence joins TRBV27 and TRBJ2-7; 13 bases map to TRBD2. Trimming cost V 2 bases and J 7 bases; bases outside gene matches: 8. This CDR3 region has 16 residues. Per the germline V gene, CDR1 is MNHEY and CDR2 is SMNVEV (reference sequence).

V gene TRBV3-1 combines with J gene TRBJ2-7; the D is unclear. The CDR3 is made up of 15 amino acids. Germline V lookup: CDR1 LGHDT, CDR2 YNNKEL (reference sequence). V lost 4 bases, J lost 3 bases, and 16 bases lay in between. The CDR3 sequence is CASSRRVSQVYEQYF. In nucleotides, the CDR3 is TGTGCCAGCAGCCGTCGCGTTAGCCAGGTCTACGAGCAGTACTTC.

The CDR3 sequence is CASSIQGSYEQYF. The DNA of the CDR3 is TGTGCCAGTAGTATTCAGGGGTCCTACGAGCAGTACTTC. This chain connects TRBV19 to TRBJ2-7; maybe TRBD1 (6 bases). Germline CDR1 and CDR2: LNHDA and SQIVND (reference sequence). V was trimmed by 3 bases and J by 1 base, leaving 7 bases between them. There are 13 residues in the CDR3.

This clonotype appeared many times. The CDR3 nucleotides read TGTGCCAGCAGCCCTGGACGGTTCCAAGAGACCCAGTACTTC. Translated, it gives CASSPGRFQETQYF. The V gene is TRBV7-6, the J gene TRBJ2-5; no clear D gene. CDR3 length equals 14 residues. Germline loops: CDR1 SGHVS, CDR2 FNYEAQ. Trimming stripped 5 bases from V and 1 base from J, with 11 bases between.

The chain couples TRBV7-9 to TRBJ2-2; D is ambiguous. Germline V lookup: CDR1 SEHNR, CDR2 FQNEAQ (reference sequence). CDR3 length: 12 amino acids. The germline V and J ends were trimmed by 11 bases and 2 bases, with 9 bases remaining between them. The CDR3 here is CAVTLNTGELFF. Here the CDR3 DNA reads TGTGCCGTGACACTCAACACCGGGGAGCTGTTTTTT.